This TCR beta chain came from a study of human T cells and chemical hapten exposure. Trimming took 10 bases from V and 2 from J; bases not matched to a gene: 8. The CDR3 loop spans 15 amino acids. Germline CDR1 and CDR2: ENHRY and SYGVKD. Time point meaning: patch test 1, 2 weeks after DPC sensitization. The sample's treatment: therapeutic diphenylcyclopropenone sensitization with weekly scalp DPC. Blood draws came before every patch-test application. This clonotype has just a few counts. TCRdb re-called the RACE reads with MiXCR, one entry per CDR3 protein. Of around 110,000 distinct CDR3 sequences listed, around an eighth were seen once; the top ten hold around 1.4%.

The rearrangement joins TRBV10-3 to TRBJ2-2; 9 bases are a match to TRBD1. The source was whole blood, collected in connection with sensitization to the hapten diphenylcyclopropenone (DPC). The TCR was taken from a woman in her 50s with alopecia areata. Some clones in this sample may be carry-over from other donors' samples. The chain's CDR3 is CASAGTGINTGELFF. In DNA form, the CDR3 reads TGTGCCAGCGCAGGGACAGGGATCAACACCGGGGAGCTGTTTTTT.